This T cell receptor beta chain comes out of a study of shared clonotypes between healthy human individuals. Study-wide background: Donors had three CD4 naive, three CD4 memory, two CD8 naive and one CD8 memory plate apiece. Whole-study results and caveats: Relative to memory subsets, naive subsets generally showed larger estimated richness.

Naive-designated CD8 cells lacked CD45RO, were positively enriched for CCR7, and omitted terminally differentiated effector memory CD45RA+ cells. As for this clone: Its antigen is unidentified.

Germline loops: CDR1 LNHDA, CDR2 SQIVND (reference sequence). The J segment lost 3 bases and the V segment lost 1 base, leaving 4 bases of the junction unmatched. This CDR3 has 15 residues. Sequenced by immunoSEQ multiplex PCR; TCRdb stores in-frame clones only, minus some. Among 2 million or so clones listed, roughly 95% were seen once. The sequencing input was naive CD8+ T cells sorted from blood. This sequence originates from a man younger than 35 in good health. The chain joins TRBV19 to TRBJ2-7, with TRBD2 matching over 9 bases. For the CDR3, the DNA is TGTGCCAGTAGTATAGGGGTAGCGGGGGTCTACGAGCAGTACTTC. It translates to CASSIGVAGVYEQYF.